The 2 T cell receptor beta chains listed next were all sequenced from one sample in a study of beta chain features in type 1 diabetes. Study-wide results and limits: TCRB CDR3 length was moderately but significantly reduced in all four CD4+ subsets of Type 1 diabetes patients.

Of the isolated RNA, all was reverse transcribed, and so the sequenced material was expressed TCRB transcripts. Using immunoSEQ multiplex PCR, the repertoire was profiled, and TCRdb retains in-frame clones only, with some absent. In the table there are more than 300,000 clones, over 9% of which are singletons. These TCRs are of unknown antigen specificity. Sequenced material: central memory CD4+ T cells from blood. These receptors were obtained from a man aged 30 to 39 with type 1 diabetes.

This clone was observed many times. This sequence joins TRBV5-1 and TRBJ2-1; TRBD2 is a possible D gene (5 bases). The CDR3 totals 15 residues. CDR1 SGHRS and CDR2 YFSETQ come from the germline V gene. The germline V and J ends were trimmed by 3 bases and 1 base, with 11 bases remaining between them. The CDR3 nucleotides read TGCGCCAGCAGCTCTGACGGCGGGTCCTACAATGAGCAGTTCTTC. Its translation: CASSSDGGSYNEQFF.

This clone was observed a handful of times. The chain has TRBV25-1 and TRBJ1-3; 7 positions agree with TRBD1. The J segment lost 0 bases and the V segment lost 6 bases, leaving 14 bases of the junction unmatched. Germline CDR1 reads MGHDK; CDR2 reads SYGVNS. This CDR3 is built from 18 residues. The CDR3 coding sequence is TGTGCCAGCAGCCCTTCCGGGACAGAAATCCTCTCTGGAAACACCATATATTTT. Protein: CASSPSGTEILSGNTIYF. Based on the CDR3 plus reference TRBV25-1 and TRBJ1-3, the full variable domain is EADIYQTPRYLVIGTGKKITLECSQTMGHDKMYWYQQDPGMELHLIHYSYGVNSTEKGDLSSESTVSRIRTEHFPLTLESARPSHTSQYLCASSPSGTEILSGNTIYFGEGSWLTVV.